This T cell receptor beta chain derives from a study of T-cell reconstitution after alpha-beta-depleted transplantation in children. Findings and limits, study-wide: The origin of high day-60 TCRbeta diversity in some patients lay in surviving recipient T cells and thymic progenitors. It was reported that alpha-beta T cells came from several hundred expanded graft clones (about two months after transplant). Newly made T cells mostly supplied T-cell counts and diversity one year after transplant.

Trimming cost V 4 bases and J 2 bases, with 11 bases left between them. Germline V gives CDR1 DFQATT, CDR2 SNEGSKA (reference sequence). The CDR3 sequence is 13 residues long. Unique molecular identifiers featured in how the TCRbeta library was prepared. MiXCR was run by TCRdb on the PCR reads, yielding one entry per CDR3 protein. The sample has fewer than 700,000 distinct CDR3 sequences; roughly 24% are singletons. About this clonotype itself: Its antigen is not identified.

This clonotype was sampled from a boy less than two years old who had a stem cell transplant for acute myeloid leukemia, so the T cells may come from the graft donor. This rearrangement joins TRBV20-1 to TRBJ1-2; D unclear. This specimen was PBMCs, mostly from graft donor cells, taken 360 days after TCRalphabeta/CD19-depleted stem cell transplant. CDR3 DNA: TGCAGTGCTATCCGGGGTATGAACTATGGCTACACCTTC. Residues: CSAIRGMNYGYTF.